The 4 T cell receptor beta chains listed next were all sequenced from one sample in a study of cytomegalovirus exposure and HLA in healthy donors. Use of 60 Vbeta and 13 Jbeta primers characterized the PCR. The repertoire was sequenced with immunoSEQ multiplex PCR; TCRdb's copy has only in-frame clones and lacks some. Altogether about 100,000 clones are present, over 65% being singletons, with the ten largest covering approximately 2%. The sequencing input was PBMCs. The receptors were gathered from a woman in her thirties or forties in good health and CMV-seronegative.

The chain carries TRBV4-1 and TRBJ2-7; D might be TRBD2 (6 bases). V was trimmed by 0 bases and J by 0 bases, leaving 9 bases between them. This CDR3 contains 15 residues. From germline, CDR1 is MGHRA and CDR2 YSYEKL. CDR3 DNA: TGCGCCAGCAGCCAAGAGGCGGGGATCTCCTACGAGCAGTACTTC. Protein: CASSQEAGISYEQYF.

CDR3 amino acids: CASSPQGWRRANEKLFF. The CDR3 DNA reads as TGTGCCAGTAGCCCACAGGGGTGGAGGAGGGCTAATGAAAAACTGTTTTTT. The chain links TRBV19 to TRBJ1-4, with 7 nucleotides matching TRBD1. Germline V gene data show CDR1 as LNHDA and CDR2 as SQIVND (reference sequence). The CDR3 is made up of 17 amino acids. J was trimmed by 3 bases and V by 6 bases; bases with no gene match: 13.

The genes are TRBV28 and TRBJ2-3, with 11 bases fitting TRBD2. CDR1 and CDR2 (germline): MDHEN, SYDVKM. The J segment lost 3 bases and the V segment lost 7 bases, leaving 12 bases of the junction unmatched. The CDR3 has 17 residues. The CDR3 spells CASTHSKTSGSTDTQYF. In DNA, the CDR3 is TGTGCCAGCACCCATTCTAAAACTAGCGGGAGTACAGATACGCAGTATTTT.

The genes are TRBV9 and TRBJ2-1; D possibly corresponds to TRBD2 (6 bases). This CDR3 contains 14 residues. Trimming stripped 2 bases from V and 7 bases from J, with 13 bases between. Germline CDR1 reads SGDLS; CDR2 reads YYNGEE. The DNA of the CDR3 is TGTGCCAGCAGCGTCGTACGGGCGGGGAATGAGCAGTTCTTC. This gives the protein CASSVVRAGNEQFF.